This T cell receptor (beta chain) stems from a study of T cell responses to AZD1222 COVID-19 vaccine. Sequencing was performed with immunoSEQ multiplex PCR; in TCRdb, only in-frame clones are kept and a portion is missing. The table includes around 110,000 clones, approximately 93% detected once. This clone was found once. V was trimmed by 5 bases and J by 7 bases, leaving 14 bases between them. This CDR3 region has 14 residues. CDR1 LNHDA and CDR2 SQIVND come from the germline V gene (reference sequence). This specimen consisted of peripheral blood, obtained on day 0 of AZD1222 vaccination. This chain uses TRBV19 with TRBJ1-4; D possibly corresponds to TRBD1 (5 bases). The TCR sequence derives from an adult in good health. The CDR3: CASSPSGVGEKLFF. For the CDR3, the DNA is TGTGCCAGTAGTCCCTCGGGGGTCGGTGAAAAACTGTTTTTT. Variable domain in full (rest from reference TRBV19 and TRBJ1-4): DGGITQSPKYLFRKEGQNVTLSCEQNLNHDAMYWYRQDPGQGLRLIYYSQIVNDFQKGDIAEGYSVSREKKESFPLTVTSAQKNPTAFYLCASSPSGVGEKLFFGSGTQLSVL.